The 30 T cell receptor beta chains below all came from one sample that was sequenced in a study of CD4 T cells in relation to SARS-CoV-2 and coronaviruses. The antigens of these receptors remain unknown. Profiling relied on immunoSEQ multiplex PCR, and the TCRdb table lists in-frame clones only, not all of them. Here the sample spans around 25,000 clones, 77% being singletons. Unexposed donor CD4+ T cells date from about 2011-2018, before the COVID-19 pandemic. After more than eight days of culture, CD4+ T cells were isolated. Sequencing was carried out using CD4+ T cells from PBMCs, cultured in vitro. The receptors were gathered from a human donor in good health.

The gene calls are TRBV19 and TRBJ1-1, with D perhaps TRBD1 (5 bases). This CDR3 has 11 residues. In germline, CDR1 is LNHDA, CDR2 SQIVND (reference sequence). V lost 10 bases and J 7 bases, leaving 13 bases between the germline ends. The CDR3, as DNA: TGTGCCACCACCGACAGAGATGAAGCTTTCTTT. This codes for CATTDRDEAFF.

The V and J genes are TRBV27 and TRBJ2-2; no clear D gene. CDR3 length equals 15 residues. Germline V CDR1 and CDR2: MNHEY, SMNVEV (reference sequence). V lost 7 bases, J lost 0 bases, and 12 bases lay in between. The CDR3 DNA follows: TGTGCCAGCACCGCGTACCCCTCGAACACCGGGGAGCTGTTTTTT. It specifies CASTAYPSNTGELFF.

This chain links TRBV19 with TRBJ1-1, with 10 bases identical to TRBD1. The CDR3 loop spans 14 amino acids. Germline lookup yields CDR1 LNHDA and CDR2 SQIVND (reference sequence). With 4 bases clipped from V and 4 bases from J, the junction kept 3 bases outside the gene matches. The CDR3 sequence is CASSTTGGRTEAFF. The CDR3 DNA sequence: TGTGCCAGTAGTACGACAGGGGGCCGCACTGAAGCTTTCTTT. The full variable domain, completed using reference TRBV19 and TRBJ1-1, is DGGITQSPKYLFRKEGQNVTLSCEQNLNHDAMYWYRQDPGQGLRLIYYSQIVNDFQKGDIAEGYSVSREKKESFPLTVTSAQKNPTAFYLCASSTTGGRTEAFFGQGTRLTVV.

This chain joins TRBV9 and TRBJ1-4, with 11 bases that match TRBD1. The CDR3 has 15 residues. Germline V gives CDR1 SGDLS, CDR2 YYNGEE. V dropped 4 bases and J dropped 7; count of bases not matched to a gene: 6. CDR3 amino acids: CASSLTGTGGEKLFF. Here the CDR3 DNA reads TGTGCCAGCAGCCTTACCGGGACAGGGGGTGAAAAACTGTTTTTT. Using reference TRBV9 and TRBJ1-4 for the parts outside the CDR3, the full variable domain is DSGVTQTPKHLITATGQRVTLRCSPRSGDLSVYWYQQSLDQGLQFLIQYYNGEERAKGNILERFSAQQFPDLHSELNLSSLELGDSALYFCASSLTGTGGEKLFFGSGTQLSVL.

The rearrangement links TRBV9 to TRBJ2-2, with TRBD2 as a possible D gene (6 bases). The CDR3 has 18 amino acids. The germline CDR1 and CDR2 sequences are SGDLS and YYNGEE. V gave up 3 bases and J gave up 2 bases, with 20 bases separating them. The CDR3 protein is CASSGGAGLARNTGELFF. The CDR3 DNA reads TGTGCCAGCAGCGGCGGGGCGGGGCTAGCGAGAAACACCGGGGAGCTGTTTTTT.

This clone was seen once. The chain carries TRBV18 and TRBJ2-7; 9 nucleotides align to TRBD2. Trimming at V came to 4 bases and at J to 2 bases, leaving 6 bases not matched to a gene. Germline CDR1 KGHSH, CDR2 LQKENI. The CDR3 spans 15 residues. CDR3 in amino acids: CASSLASGVTYEQYF. DNA for the CDR3: TGTGCCAGCTCACTGGCTAGCGGGGTAACCTACGAGCAGTACTTC.

The rearrangement uses TRBV18 and TRBJ2-3; TRBD1 matches at 9 bases. This CDR3 comprises 14 residues. Germline V gene lookup returns CDR1 KGHSH and CDR2 LQKENI. The trim removed 3 bases at V and 6 bases at J, leaving 4 bases unmatched. The CDR3 is CASSPRTGADTQYF. CDR3 bases: TGTGCCAGCTCACCTCGGACAGGGGCCGATACGCAGTATTTT.

The CDR3 region is CASSLSGLAAIEGRLFF. The DNA of the CDR3 is TGTGCCAGCAGCCTCTCGGGTCTAGCGGCCATCGAGGGACGTCTGTTTTTT. J is TRBJ2-2 and V is TRBV11-2, with 7 nucleotides matching TRBD2. With 5 bases clipped from V and 14 bases from J, the junction kept 23 bases outside the gene matches. CDR1 and CDR2 from the germline V gene are SGHAT and FQNNGV. This CDR3 contains 17 residues.

V is TRBV10-3 and J is TRBJ2-3, with 10 bases aligning to TRBD2. The germline V gene has CDR1 ENHRY and CDR2 SYGVKD. The CDR3 runs 15 residues. Trimming at V came to 4 bases and at J to 1 base, leaving 2 bases not matched to a gene. CDR3 sequence: CAISGTSGGTDTQYF. As DNA, the CDR3 is TGTGCCATCAGTGGAACTAGCGGGGGCACAGATACGCAGTATTTT.

V gene TRBV5-1 combines with J gene TRBJ1-1; 8 bases map to TRBD1. CDR3 size: 14 residues. V lost 2 bases to trimming and J lost 6 bases; unmatched junction nucleotides: 6. The V gene's germline CDR1 is SGHRS and CDR2 YFSETQ. The CDR3 loop reads CASSLPGQVAEAFF. In DNA form, the CDR3 reads TGCGCCAGCAGCTTACCGGGACAGGTGGCTGAAGCTTTCTTT.

This clone was seen only once. The junction does not match germline at one end; this may be a read error. The chain uses TRBV7-7 and TRBJ2-1; D possibly matches TRBD1 or TRBD2 (5 bases each). Germline CDR1 SSHAT, CDR2 FNYEAQ (reference sequence). This CDR3 has 15 amino acids. CDR3 bases: TGTGCTAGCAGCTTACGCAGGGAGTCCTACAATGAGCAGTTCTTC. Protein sequence: CASSLRRESYNEQFF.

The chain employs TRBV6-2 or TRBV6-3 and TRBJ2-7; D not certain. CDR1 and CDR2 from the germline V gene are MNHEY and SVGEGT. This CDR3 region has 11 residues. The ends were cut back, 4 bases at V and 3 bases at J, with 4 bases in the middle. CDR3 amino acids: CASSFFYEQYF. CDR3 bases: TGTGCCAGCAGTTTCTTCTACGAGCAGTACTTC.

The chain employs TRBV6-2 or TRBV6-3 and TRBJ2-1, with TRBD2 matching 12 bases. CDR3 length: 15 residues. Germline V gene sequence: CDR1 MNHEY, CDR2 SVGEGT. The ends lost 5 bases at V and 4 bases at J; junction bases unmatched: 3. Here the CDR3 reads CASSPGLAGYNEQFF. DNA of the CDR3: TGTGCCAGCAGTCCCGGACTAGCGGGATACAATGAGCAGTTCTTC.

The rearrangement links TRBV6-2 or TRBV6-3 to TRBJ2-1; 9 positions match TRBD2. Germline V gene sequence: CDR1 MNHEY, CDR2 SVGEGT. V shed 0 bases, J shed 8 bases, and the junction held 8 bases outside the gene matches. The CDR3 contains 16 residues. CDR3 protein: CASSYSFSGSYDEQFF. The CDR3 DNA reads TGTGCCAGCAGTTACTCGTTTAGCGGGAGTTACGATGAGCAGTTCTTC.

The rearrangement links TRBV7-8 to TRBJ1-1; TRBD1 might be the D (5 bases). The CDR3 spans 16 residues. V lost 7 bases to trimming and J lost 0 bases, with 18 bases between them. CDR1 is SGHVS and CDR2 is FQNEAQ in the germline V gene. The DNA of the CDR3 is TGTGCCAGCAACAACGGAGCCCGGGGGGTGAACACTGAAGCTTTCTTT. This sequence encodes CASNNGARGVNTEAFF. Using reference TRBV7-8 and TRBJ1-1 for the parts outside the CDR3, the full variable domain is GAGVSQSPRYKVAKRGQDVALRCDPISGHVSLFWYQQALGQGPEFLTYFQNEAQLDKSGLPSDRFFAERPEGSVSTLKIQRTQQEDSAVYLCASNNGARGVNTEAFFGQGTRLTVV.

V is TRBV27 and J is TRBJ1-1; TRBD1 matches at 7 bases. CDR3 length: 14 residues. The V and J ends lost 5 bases and 4 bases, in that order; junction bases with no gene match: 7. The V gene's germline CDR1 is MNHEY and CDR2 SMNVEV (reference sequence). Written as DNA, the CDR3 is TGTGCCAGCAGTCGACAGGGCCGGGGCACTGAAGCTTTCTTT. Its protein product is CASSRQGRGTEAFF.

The CDR3 loop is CASSLRTSGSNTGELFF. The CDR3 DNA sequence: TGTGCCAGCAGCCTCAGGACTAGCGGGAGTAACACCGGGGAGCTGTTTTTT. V gene TRBV5-4 combines with J gene TRBJ2-2, with 13 positions matching TRBD2. J gave up 2 bases and V 4 bases, and 5 bases lay outside the gene matches. Germline V lookup: CDR1 SGHNT, CDR2 YYREEE (reference sequence). There are 17 residues in the CDR3.

V is TRBV2 and J is TRBJ2-5, with 7 nucleotides matching TRBD2. Per germline, CDR1 SNHLY and CDR2 FYNNEI. This CDR3 spans 13 amino acids. Unmatched junction bases numbered 1, after V lost 4 bases and J lost 2 bases. CDR3: CASSAGGQETQYF. CDR3 DNA: TGTGCCAGCAGTGCGGGGGGTCAAGAGACCCAGTACTTC. The complete variable domain, with remaining parts taken from reference TRBV2 and TRBJ2-5, reads EPEVTQTPSHQVTQMGQEVILRCVPISNHLYFYWYRQILGQKVEFLVSFYNNEISEKSEIFDDQFSVERPDGSNFTLKIRSTKLEDSAMYFCASSAGGQETQYFGPGTRLLVL.

The V gene is TRBV7-2, the J gene TRBJ1-1; D not certain. The V end was cut by 2 bases, the J end by 6 bases, with 10 bases between. Germline-derived CDR1 and CDR2 are SGHTA and FQGNSA. The CDR3 is 13 amino acids. The CDR3 nucleotides read TGTGCCAGCAGCTTAAGCAGGCGGGCTGAAGCTTTCTTT. Protein product: CASSLSRRAEAFF.

V gene TRBV11-2 combines with J gene TRBJ2-7, with a possible D match to TRBD2 (6 bases). From germline, CDR1 is SGHAT and CDR2 FQNNGV. V was cut by 1 base and J by 0 bases, with 22 bases left in between. This CDR3 spans 19 amino acids. The CDR3, as DNA: TGTGCCAGCAGCTTAGGTTTGGACCCTCTGGGACTTAGCTCCTACGAGCAGTACTTC. Encoded protein: CASSLGLDPLGLSSYEQYF.

The chain recombines TRBV18 with TRBJ1-5; 7 bases are a match to TRBD1. From germline, CDR1 is KGHSH and CDR2 LQKENI. The CDR3 sequence is 16 residues long. Trimming removed 4 bases from V and 0 bases from J; junction bases left unmatched: 6. CDR3 region: CASSLGQAYSNQPQHF. In nucleotides, the CDR3 is TGTGCCAGCTCACTAGGACAGGCGTATAGCAATCAGCCCCAGCATTTT.

V and J are TRBV27 and TRBJ2-7; TRBD2 agrees at 9 bases. Germline values: CDR1 MNHEY, CDR2 SMNVEV (reference sequence). The CDR3 contains 16 residues. V shed 11 bases, J shed 4 bases, and the junction held 18 bases outside the gene matches. CDR3 bases: TGTGCCCATTGGGGCTGCGCTAGCGGGGCGAAGTACGAGCAGTACTTC. This gives the protein CAHWGCASGAKYEQYF.

The V and J genes are TRBV19 and TRBJ2-2; 9 nucleotides line up with TRBD1. The CDR3 covers 15 residues. V lost 3 bases and J lost 6; bases outside the gene matches: 5. In germline, CDR1 is LNHDA, CDR2 SQIVND (reference sequence). The CDR3 reads CASSMGQGRAGELFF. Here the CDR3 DNA reads TGTGCCAGTAGTATGGGACAGGGAAGAGCCGGGGAGCTGTTTTTT.

V and J are TRBV6-5 and TRBJ1-6, with TRBD1 as a possible D gene (6 bases). Per the germline V gene, CDR1 is MNHEY and CDR2 is SVGAGI. V lost 11 bases to trimming and J lost 8 bases, with 22 bases between them. The CDR3 has 15 amino acids. In nucleotides, the CDR3 is TGTGCCTCCTCGGGGGGCCTACCGGGGGATTCACCCCTCCACTTT. It encodes CASSGGLPGDSPLHF.

The rearrangement uses TRBV6-5 and TRBJ2-5; D is uncertain. The CDR3 totals 16 residues. Germline CDR1 MNHEY, CDR2 SVGAGI. V was clipped by 2 bases and J by 3 bases, with 16 bases between them. CDR3 DNA sequence: TGTGCCAGCAGTTACACACAACCGACCAGAAAAGAGACCCAGTACTTC. This gives the protein CASSYTQPTRKETQYF.

The chain uses TRBV11-2 and TRBJ1-2; D is unclear. Germline values: CDR1 SGHAT, CDR2 FQNNGV. V dropped 5 bases and J dropped 4 bases, with 14 bases sitting between them. CDR3 size: 14 residues. CDR3 sequence reads: CASSHPRDIYGYTF. CDR3 sequence (DNA): TGTGCCAGCAGCCACCCTAGGGATATCTATGGCTACACCTTC.

This clone has just one count. CDR3 nucleotide sequence: TGTGCCAGCTCACCGGGCGGTGGACGGGCTGGAAACACCATATATTTT. It is translated as CASSPGGGRAGNTIYF. The chain links TRBV18 to TRBJ1-3; unclear D gene. Trimming left V 3 bases short and J 2 bases short, with 14 bases between. The CDR3 has 16 residues. Germline CDR1 KGHSH, CDR2 LQKENI.

The chain recombines TRBV12-5 with TRBJ1-2, with 7 bases identical to TRBD1. The germline V gene has CDR1 LGHNT and CDR2 FRNRAP. V shed 6 bases and J 4 bases; nucleotides not matched to a gene: 11. This CDR3 region has 15 residues. In DNA form, the CDR3 reads TGTGCTAGTGGCCCGGGGGGAGGGGGCGCCTATGGCTACACCTTC. Its translation: CASGPGGGGAYGYTF.

This clone appeared once. The rearrangement uses TRBV5-1 and TRBJ2-7; 9 bases fit TRBD1. This CDR3 contains 15 residues. V lost 0 bases and J lost 5; bases outside the gene matches: 6. Germline assignment: CDR1 SGHRS and CDR2 YFSETQ. CDR3: CASSLGTGVFHEQYF. For the CDR3, the DNA is TGCGCCAGCAGCTTGGGGACAGGGGTGTTTCACGAGCAGTACTTC.

The chain recombines TRBV5-8 with TRBJ2-6; D remains unclear. V was clipped by 5 bases and J by 4 bases, with 13 bases between them. CDR3 length: 15 amino acids. Germline CDR1 is SGHTS and CDR2 is YDEGEE. CDR3 in DNA: TGTGCCAGCAGAGAATGGGGTATGGGGGCCAACGTCCTGACTTTC. Protein: CASREWGMGANVLTF.